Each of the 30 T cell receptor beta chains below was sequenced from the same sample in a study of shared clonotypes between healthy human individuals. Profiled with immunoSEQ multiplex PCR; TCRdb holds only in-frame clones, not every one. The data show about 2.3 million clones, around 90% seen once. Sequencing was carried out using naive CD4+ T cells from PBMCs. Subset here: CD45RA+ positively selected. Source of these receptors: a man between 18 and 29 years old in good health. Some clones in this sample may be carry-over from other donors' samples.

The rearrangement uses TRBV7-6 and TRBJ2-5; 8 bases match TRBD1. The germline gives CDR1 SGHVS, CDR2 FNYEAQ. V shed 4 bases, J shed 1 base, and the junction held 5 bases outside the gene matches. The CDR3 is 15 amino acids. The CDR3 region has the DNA TGTGCCAGCAGCTCCTTTACAGGGGGCCAAGAGACCCAGTACTTC. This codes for CASSSFTGGQETQYF.

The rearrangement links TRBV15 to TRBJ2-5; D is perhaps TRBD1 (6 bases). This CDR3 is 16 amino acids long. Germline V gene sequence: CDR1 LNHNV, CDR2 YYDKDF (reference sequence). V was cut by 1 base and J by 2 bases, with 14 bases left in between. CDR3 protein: CATSRAPGQRQETQYF. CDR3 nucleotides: TGTGCCACCAGCAGAGCCCCTGGACAGAGACAAGAGACCCAGTACTTC.

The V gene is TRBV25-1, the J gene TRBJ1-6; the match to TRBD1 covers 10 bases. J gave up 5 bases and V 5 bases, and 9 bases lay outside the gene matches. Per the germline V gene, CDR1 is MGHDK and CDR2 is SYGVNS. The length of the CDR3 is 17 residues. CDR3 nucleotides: TGTGCCAGCAGTCTTTGGGACAGGGGACCCCATAATTCACCCCTCCACTTT. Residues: CASSLWDRGPHNSPLHF. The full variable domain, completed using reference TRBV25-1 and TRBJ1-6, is EADIYQTPRYLVIGTGKKITLECSQTMGHDKMYWYQQDPGMELHLIHYSYGVNSTEKGDLSSESTVSRIRTEHFPLTLESARPSHTSQYLCASSLWDRGPHNSPLHFGNGTRLTVT.

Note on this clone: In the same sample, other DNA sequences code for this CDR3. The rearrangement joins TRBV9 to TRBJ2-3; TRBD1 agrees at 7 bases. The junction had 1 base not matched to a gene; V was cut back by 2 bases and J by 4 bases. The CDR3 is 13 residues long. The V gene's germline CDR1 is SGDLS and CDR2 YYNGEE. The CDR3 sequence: CASSVTGADTQYF. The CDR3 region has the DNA TGTGCCAGCAGCGTTACAGGGGCAGATACGCAGTATTTT.

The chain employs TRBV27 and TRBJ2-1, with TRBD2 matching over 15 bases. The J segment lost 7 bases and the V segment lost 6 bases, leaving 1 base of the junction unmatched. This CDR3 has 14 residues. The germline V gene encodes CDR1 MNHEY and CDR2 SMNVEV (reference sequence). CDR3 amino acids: CASSGTSGRNEQFF. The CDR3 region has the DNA TGTGCCAGCAGCGGGACTAGCGGGAGGAATGAGCAGTTCTTC.

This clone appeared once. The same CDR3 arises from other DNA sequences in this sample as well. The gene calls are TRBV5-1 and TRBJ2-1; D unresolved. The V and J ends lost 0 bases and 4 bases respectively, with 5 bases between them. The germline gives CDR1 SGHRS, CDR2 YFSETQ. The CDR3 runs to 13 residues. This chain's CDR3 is CASSLVGYNEQFF. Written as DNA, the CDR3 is TGCGCCAGCAGCTTGGTGGGATACAATGAGCAGTTCTTC.

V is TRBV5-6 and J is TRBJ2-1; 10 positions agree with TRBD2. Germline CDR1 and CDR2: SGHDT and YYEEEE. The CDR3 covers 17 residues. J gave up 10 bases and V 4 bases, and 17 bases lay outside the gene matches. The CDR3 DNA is TGTGCCAGCAGCCCAAAGGGTAGGGTTCTAGCGGGAGAGGAGCAGTTCTTC. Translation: CASSPKGRVLAGEEQFF.

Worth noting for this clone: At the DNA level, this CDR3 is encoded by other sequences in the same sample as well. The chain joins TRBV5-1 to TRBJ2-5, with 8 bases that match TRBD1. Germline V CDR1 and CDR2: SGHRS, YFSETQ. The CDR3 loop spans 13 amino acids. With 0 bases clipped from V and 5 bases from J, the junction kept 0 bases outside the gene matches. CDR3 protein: CASSLGQGETQYF. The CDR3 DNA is TGCGCCAGCAGCTTGGGACAGGGGGAGACCCAGTACTTC.

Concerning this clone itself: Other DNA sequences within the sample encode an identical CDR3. The CDR3 loop is CASSLRQGGTQYF. The CDR3 DNA reads as TGTGCCAGTAGTTTACGACAGGGCGGGACCCAGTACTTC. The chain employs TRBV19 and TRBJ2-5, with 7 nucleotides matching TRBD1. Per germline, CDR1 LNHDA and CDR2 SQIVND (reference sequence). J lost 7 bases, V lost 5 bases, and 7 bases had no gene match. This CDR3 is 13 amino acids long.

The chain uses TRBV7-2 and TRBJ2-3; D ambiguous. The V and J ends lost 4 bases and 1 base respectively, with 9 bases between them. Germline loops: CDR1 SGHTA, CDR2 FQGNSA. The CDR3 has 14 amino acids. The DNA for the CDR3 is TGTGCCAGCAGCTCCTTGACTCGCACAGATACGCAGTATTTT. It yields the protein CASSSLTRTDTQYF.

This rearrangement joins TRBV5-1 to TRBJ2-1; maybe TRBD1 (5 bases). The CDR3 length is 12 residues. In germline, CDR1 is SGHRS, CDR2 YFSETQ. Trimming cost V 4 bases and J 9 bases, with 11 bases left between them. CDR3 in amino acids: CASSRQGAEQFF. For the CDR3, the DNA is TGCGCCAGCAGCCGGCAGGGTGCTGAGCAGTTCTTC.

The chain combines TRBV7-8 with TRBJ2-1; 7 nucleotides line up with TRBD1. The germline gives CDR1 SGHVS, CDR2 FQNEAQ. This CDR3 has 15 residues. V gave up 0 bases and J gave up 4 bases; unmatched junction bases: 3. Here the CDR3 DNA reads TGTGCCAGCAGCTTAGCGTCGGGACAGTACAATGAGCAGTTCTTC. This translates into CASSLASGQYNEQFF.

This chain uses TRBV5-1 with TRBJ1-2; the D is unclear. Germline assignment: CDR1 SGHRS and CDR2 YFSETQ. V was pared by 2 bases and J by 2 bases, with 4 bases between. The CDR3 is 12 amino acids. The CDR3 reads CASSFGNYGYTF. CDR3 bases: TGCGCCAGCAGCTTCGGGAACTATGGCTACACCTTC.

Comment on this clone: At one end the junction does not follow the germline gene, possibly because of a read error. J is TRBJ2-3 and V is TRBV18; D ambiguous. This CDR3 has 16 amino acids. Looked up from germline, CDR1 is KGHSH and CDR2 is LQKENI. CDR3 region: CASLPYSDRSTDTQYF. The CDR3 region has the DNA TGTGCCAGCTTACCATACTCGGACCGAAGCACAGATACGCAGTATTTT.

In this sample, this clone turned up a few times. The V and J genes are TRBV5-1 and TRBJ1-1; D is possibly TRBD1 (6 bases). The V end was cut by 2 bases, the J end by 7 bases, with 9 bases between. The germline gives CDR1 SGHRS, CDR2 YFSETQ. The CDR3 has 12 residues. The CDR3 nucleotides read TGCGCCAGCAGCTTAAAGGACAGTGAAGCTTTCTTT. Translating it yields CASSLKDSEAFF.

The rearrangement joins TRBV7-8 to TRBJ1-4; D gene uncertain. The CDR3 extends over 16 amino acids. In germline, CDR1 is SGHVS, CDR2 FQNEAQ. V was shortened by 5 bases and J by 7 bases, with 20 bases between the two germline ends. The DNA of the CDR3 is TGTGCCAGCAGCATTAGATACGGGGTCTTGGGTGAAAAACTGTTTTTT. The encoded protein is CASSIRYGVLGEKLFF.

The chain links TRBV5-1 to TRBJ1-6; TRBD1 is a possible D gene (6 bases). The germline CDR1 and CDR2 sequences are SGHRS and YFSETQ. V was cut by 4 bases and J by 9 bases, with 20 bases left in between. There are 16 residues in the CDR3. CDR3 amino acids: CASSLLDRRVGSPLHF. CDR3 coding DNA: TGCGCCAGCAGCCTCCTAGACAGGAGGGTTGGTTCACCCCTCCACTTT.

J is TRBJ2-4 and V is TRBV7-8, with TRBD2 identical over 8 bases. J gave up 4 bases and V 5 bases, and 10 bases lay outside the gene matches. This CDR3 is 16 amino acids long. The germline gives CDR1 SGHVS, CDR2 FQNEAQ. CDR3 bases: TGTGCCAGCAGCAAGACTAGCGCGGGAGTGAAAAACATTCAGTACTTC. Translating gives CASSKTSAGVKNIQYF.

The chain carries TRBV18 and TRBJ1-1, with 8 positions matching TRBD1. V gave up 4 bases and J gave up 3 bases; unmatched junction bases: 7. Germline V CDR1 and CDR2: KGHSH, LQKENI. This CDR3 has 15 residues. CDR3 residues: CASSQDRDWDTEAFF. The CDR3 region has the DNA TGTGCCAGCTCACAGGACAGGGATTGGGACACTGAAGCTTTCTTT.

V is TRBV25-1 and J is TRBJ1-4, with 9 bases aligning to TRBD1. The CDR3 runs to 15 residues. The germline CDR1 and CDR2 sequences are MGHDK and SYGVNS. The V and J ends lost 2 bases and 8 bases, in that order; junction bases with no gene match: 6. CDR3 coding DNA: TGTGCCAGCAGTGAAGGGGACAGGGAGGACGAAAAACTGTTTTTT. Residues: CASSEGDREDEKLFF.

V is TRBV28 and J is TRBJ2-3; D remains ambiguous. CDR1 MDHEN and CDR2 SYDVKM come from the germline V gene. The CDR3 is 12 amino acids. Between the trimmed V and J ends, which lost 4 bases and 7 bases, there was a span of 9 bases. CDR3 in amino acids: CASSSPSYTQYF. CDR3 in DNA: TGTGCCAGCAGTTCCCCCTCATATACGCAGTATTTT.

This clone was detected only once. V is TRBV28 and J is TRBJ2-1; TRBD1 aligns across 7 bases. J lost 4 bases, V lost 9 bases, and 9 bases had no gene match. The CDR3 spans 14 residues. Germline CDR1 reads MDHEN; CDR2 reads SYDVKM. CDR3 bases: TGTGCCAGTCTAAAGGGGGCGAGGTACAATGAGCAGTTCTTC. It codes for CASLKGARYNEQFF.

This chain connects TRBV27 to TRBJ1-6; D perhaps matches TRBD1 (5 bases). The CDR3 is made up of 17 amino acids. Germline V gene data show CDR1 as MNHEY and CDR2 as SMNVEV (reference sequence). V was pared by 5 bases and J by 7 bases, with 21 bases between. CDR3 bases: TGTGCCAGCAGTATCCAATTTCCCGGGACGCAGAATTCACCCCTCCACTTT. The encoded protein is CASSIQFPGTQNSPLHF.

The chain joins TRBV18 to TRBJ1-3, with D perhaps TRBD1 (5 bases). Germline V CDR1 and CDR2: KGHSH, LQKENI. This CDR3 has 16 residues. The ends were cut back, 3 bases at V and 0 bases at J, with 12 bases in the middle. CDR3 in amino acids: CASSPLTGSSGNTIYF. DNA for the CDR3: TGTGCCAGCTCACCTCTTACAGGTTCCTCTGGAAACACCATATATTTT.

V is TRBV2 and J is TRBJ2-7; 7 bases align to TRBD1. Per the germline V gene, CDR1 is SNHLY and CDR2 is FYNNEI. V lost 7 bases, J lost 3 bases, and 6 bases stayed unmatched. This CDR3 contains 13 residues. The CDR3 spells CASTGQVLYEQYF. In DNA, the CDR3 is TGTGCCAGCACTGGACAGGTACTCTACGAGCAGTACTTC.

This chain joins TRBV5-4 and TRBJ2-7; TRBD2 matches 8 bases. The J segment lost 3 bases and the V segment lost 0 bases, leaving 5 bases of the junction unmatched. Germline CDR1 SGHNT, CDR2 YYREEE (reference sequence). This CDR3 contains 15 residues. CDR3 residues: CASSLGPTSGYEQYF. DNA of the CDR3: TGTGCCAGCAGCTTGGGACCCACTAGCGGCTACGAGCAGTACTTC.

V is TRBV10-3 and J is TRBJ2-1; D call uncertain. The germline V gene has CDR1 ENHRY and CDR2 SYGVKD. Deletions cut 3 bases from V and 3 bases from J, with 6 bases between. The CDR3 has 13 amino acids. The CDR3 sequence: CAISDVVYNEQFF. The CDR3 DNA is TGTGCCATCAGTGACGTAGTCTACAATGAGCAGTTCTTC.

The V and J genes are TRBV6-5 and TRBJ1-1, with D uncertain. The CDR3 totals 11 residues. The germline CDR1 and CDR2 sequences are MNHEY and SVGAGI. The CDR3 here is CSSQVNTEAFF. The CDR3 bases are TGTTCGAGTCAGGTGAACACTGAAGCTTTCTTT.

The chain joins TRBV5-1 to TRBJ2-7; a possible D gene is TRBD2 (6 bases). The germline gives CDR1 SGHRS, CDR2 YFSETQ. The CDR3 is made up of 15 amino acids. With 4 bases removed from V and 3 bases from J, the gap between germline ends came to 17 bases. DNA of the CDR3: TGCGCCAGCAGCGGGCCCGCGGGGCAAGGCTACGAGCAGTACTTC. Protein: CASSGPAGQGYEQYF.

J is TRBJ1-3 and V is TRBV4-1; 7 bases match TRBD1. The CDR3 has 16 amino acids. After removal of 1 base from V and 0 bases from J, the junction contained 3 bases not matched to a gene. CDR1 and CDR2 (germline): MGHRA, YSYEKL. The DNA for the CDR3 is TGCGCCAGCAGCCAAGCTGGGACAGTCTCTGGAAACACCATATATTTT. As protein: CASSQAGTVSGNTIYF.